Here is one TCR beta chain with its context. The sample originates from a study of blood T cell repertoires in COVID-19. Whole-study context: Samples of COVID-19 (acute and convalescent) were obtained from the United States, Italy and Spain. Sources were T cells, B-cell-depleted T cells, or PBMCs; the material itself was cDNA or gDNA.

In the authors' workflow: Nucleated cell number was recorded as an estimate derived from reference gene primer amplification. Sequenced by immunoSEQ multiplex PCR; TCRdb stores in-frame clones only, minus some. V and J calls and clone size are as listed in that table; D and trimming were resolved from the DNA. The sample includes fewer than 180,000 clones, around 90% of them seen just once. CDR1 and CDR2 from the germline V gene are SEHNR and FQNEAQ (reference sequence). V lost 3 bases to trimming and J lost 5 bases, with 11 bases between them. CDR3 length equals 13 residues. This TCR came from a woman in her sixties with active or convalescent COVID-19. The chain uses TRBV7-9 and TRBJ2-7; D remains ambiguous. The sequenced sample consisted of peripheral blood. Here the CDR3 reads CASSLALGDEQYF. The CDR3 nucleotides are TGTGCCAGCAGCTTGGCACTGGGCGACGAGCAGTACTTC.